A selection of T cell receptor beta chains follows, all from one sample in a study of OX40 agonist ivuxolimab in advanced cancers. Produced via immunoSEQ multiplex PCR; TCRdb's table is partial and in-frame only. This table holds about 46,000 clones, roughly 80% found once. The sequences come from CD4+ or CD8+ T cells sorted from blood, collected in a trial of the OX40 agonist ivuxolimab. The receptor source for this set is an adult with an advanced solid tumor such as melanoma, head and neck, liver or kidney cancer. The CDR3 runs from the conserved cysteine through the conserved F or W. The order of the fields is J gene, clone size, V gene, D gene, CDR3 length, CDR3 protein, CDR3 DNA. The D gene is left open where the match is weak. A row's size may be missing; if present it is once, few, many or a size class.

J gene: TRBJ1-2
clone size: .
V gene: TRBV18
D gene: .
CDR3 length: 14
CDR3 protein: CASSPPGDLGGYTF
CDR3 DNA: TGTGCCAGCTCACCACCGGGGGATCTGGGAGGCTACACCTTC

J gene: TRBJ2-1
clone size: .
V gene: TRBV19
D gene: .
CDR3 length: 13
CDR3 protein: CASRVAGSNEQFF
CDR3 DNA: TGTGCCAGTAGGGTCGCGGGGTCAAATGAGCAGTTCTTC

J gene: TRBJ2-1
clone size: .
V gene: TRBV10-3
D gene: .
CDR3 length: 13
CDR3 protein: CAISAGQYNEQFF
CDR3 DNA: TGTGCCATCAGTGCCGGACAGTACAATGAGCAGTTCTTC

J gene: TRBJ1-5
clone size: .
V gene: TRBV18
D gene: .
CDR3 length: 14
CDR3 protein: CASSQQGVGQPQHF
CDR3 DNA: TGTGCCAGCTCACAACAGGGCGTCGGGCAGCCCCAGCATTTT

J gene: TRBJ2-3
clone size: .
V gene: TRBV7-6
D gene: TRBD2
CDR3 length: 18
CDR3 protein: CASSLATRGGTLPDTQYF
CDR3 DNA: TGTGCCAGCAGCTTAGCGACCCGGGGGGGGACACTGCCAGATACGCAGTATTTT

J gene: TRBJ2-3
clone size: few
V gene: TRBV9
D gene: TRBD1
CDR3 length: 15
CDR3 protein: CASSPRTGGTDTQYF
CDR3 DNA: TGTGCCAGCAGCCCCCGGACAGGGGGCACAGATACGCAGTATTTT

J gene: TRBJ1-3
clone size: .
V gene: TRBV18
D gene: .
CDR3 length: 17
CDR3 protein: CASPGTFPEASGNTIYF
CDR3 DNA: TGTGCCAGCCCCGGGACATTCCCGGAGGCTTCTGGAAACACCATATATTTT

J gene: TRBJ2-3
clone size: once
V gene: TRBV5-1
D gene: TRBD1
CDR3 length: 16
CDR3 protein: CASWARTGRGTDTQYF
CDR3 DNA: TGCGCCAGCTGGGCCCGGACAGGGCGAGGCACAGATACGCAGTATTTT

J gene: TRBJ2-5
clone size: once
V gene: TRBV10-1
D gene: .
CDR3 length: 15
CDR3 protein: CASSEGDLTQETQYF
CDR3 DNA: TGCGCCAGCAGTGAGGGAGACTTAACCCAAGAGACCCAGTACTTC

J gene: TRBJ2-1
clone size: .
V gene: TRBV11-3
D gene: TRBD2
CDR3 length: 18
CDR3 protein: CASSNRMASGGAVNERFF
CDR3 DNA: TGTGCCAGCAGCAACCGCATGGCCAGCGGGGGGGCAGTTAATGAGCGGTTCTTC

J gene: TRBJ1-2
clone size: few
V gene: TRBV19
D gene: .
CDR3 length: 14
CDR3 protein: CASSIGGGGYGYTF
CDR3 DNA: TGTGCCAGTAGTATAGGCGGAGGGGGATATGGCTACACCTTC

J gene: TRBJ2-7
clone size: .
V gene: TRBV11-1
D gene: .
CDR3 length: 14
CDR3 protein: CASSPDGTLYEQYF
CDR3 DNA: TGTGCCAGCAGCCCTGACGGGACCCTCTACGAGCAGTACTTC

J gene: TRBJ1-2
clone size: .
V gene: TRBV19
D gene: .
CDR3 length: 13
CDR3 protein: CASSLTPGSGYTF
CDR3 DNA: TGTGCCAGTAGTCTAACCCCAGGGAGCGGCTACACCTTC

J gene: TRBJ1-4
clone size: .
V gene: TRBV6-1
D gene: TRBD1
CDR3 length: 14
CDR3 protein: CASSEDRAAEKLFF
CDR3 DNA: TGTGCCAGCAGTGAGGACAGGGCCGCTGAAAAACTGTTTTTT

J gene: TRBJ2-1
clone size: .
V gene: TRBV9
D gene: TRBD1
CDR3 length: 19
CDR3 protein: CASSVAGTGASGLYNEQFF
CDR3 DNA: TGTGCCAGCAGCGTAGCTGGGACAGGGGCGTCCGGGCTCTACAATGAGCAGTTCTTC

J gene: TRBJ2-3
clone size: .
V gene: TRBV5-4
D gene: .
CDR3 length: 16
CDR3 protein: CASSLGSEAESDTQYF
CDR3 DNA: TGTGCCAGCAGCTTGGGGTCAGAGGCAGAGTCAGATACGCAGTATTTT

J gene: TRBJ1-1
clone size: .
V gene: TRBV6-1
D gene: .
CDR3 length: 15
CDR3 protein: CASSAGRRDYAEAFF
CDR3 DNA: TGTGCCAGCAGTGCTGGGAGGCGGGACTACGCTGAAGCTTTCTTT

J gene: TRBJ1-2
clone size: once
V gene: TRBV7-2
D gene: .
CDR3 length: 15
CDR3 protein: CASSLGLPGVYGYTF
CDR3 DNA: TGTGCCAGCAGCTTAGGGCTTCCAGGGGTCTATGGCTACACCTTC

J gene: TRBJ2-7
clone size: .
V gene: TRBV5-1
D gene: TRBD2
CDR3 length: 14
CDR3 protein: CASSFTGGSYEQYF
CDR3 DNA: TGCGCCAGCAGCTTCACGGGGGGCTCCTACGAGCAGTACTTC

J gene: TRBJ1-3
clone size: .
V gene: TRBV18
D gene: .
CDR3 length: 17
CDR3 protein: CASSPPGRFKSGNTIYF
CDR3 DNA: TGTGCCAGCTCACCACCTGGCAGGTTTAAATCTGGAAACACCATATATTTT

J gene: TRBJ1-1
clone size: .
V gene: TRBV5-1
D gene: .
CDR3 length: 15
CDR3 protein: CASSLALDLNTEAFF
CDR3 DNA: TGCGCCAGCAGCTTGGCTCTAGATTTGAACACTGAAGCTTTCTTT

J gene: TRBJ2-7
clone size: .
V gene: TRBV7-8
D gene: .
CDR3 length: 17
CDR3 protein: CASSPSRGTPSSYEQYF
CDR3 DNA: TGTGCCAGCAGCCCCTCGCGGGGAACACCAAGCTCCTACGAGCAGTACTTC